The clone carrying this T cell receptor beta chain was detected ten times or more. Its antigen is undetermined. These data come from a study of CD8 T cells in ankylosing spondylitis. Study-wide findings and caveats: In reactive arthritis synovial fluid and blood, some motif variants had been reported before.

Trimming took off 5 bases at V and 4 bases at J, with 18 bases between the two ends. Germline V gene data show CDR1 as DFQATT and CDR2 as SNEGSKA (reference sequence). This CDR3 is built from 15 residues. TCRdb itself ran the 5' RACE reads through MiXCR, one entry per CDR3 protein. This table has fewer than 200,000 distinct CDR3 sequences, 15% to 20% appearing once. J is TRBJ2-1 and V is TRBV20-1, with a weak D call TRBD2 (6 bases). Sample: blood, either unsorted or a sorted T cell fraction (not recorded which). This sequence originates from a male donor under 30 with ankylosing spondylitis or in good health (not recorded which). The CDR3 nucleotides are TGCAGTGCTCTAGGTGCGGGGAGGCTTTACAATGAGCAGTTCTTC. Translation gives CSALGAGRLYNEQFF.